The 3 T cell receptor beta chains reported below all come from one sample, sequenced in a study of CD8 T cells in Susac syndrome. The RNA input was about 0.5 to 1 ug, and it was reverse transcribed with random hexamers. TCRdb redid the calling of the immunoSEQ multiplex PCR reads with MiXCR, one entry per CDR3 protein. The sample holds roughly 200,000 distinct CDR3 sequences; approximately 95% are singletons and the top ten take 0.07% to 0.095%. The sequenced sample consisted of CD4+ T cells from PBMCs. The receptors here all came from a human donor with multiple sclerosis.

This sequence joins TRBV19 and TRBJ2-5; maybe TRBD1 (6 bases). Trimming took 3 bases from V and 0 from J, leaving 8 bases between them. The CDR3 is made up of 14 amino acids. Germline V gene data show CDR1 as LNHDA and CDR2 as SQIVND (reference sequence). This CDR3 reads CASSIRDNQETQYF. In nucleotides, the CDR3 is TGTGCCAGTAGTATCCGGGACAACCAAGAGACCCAGTACTTC.

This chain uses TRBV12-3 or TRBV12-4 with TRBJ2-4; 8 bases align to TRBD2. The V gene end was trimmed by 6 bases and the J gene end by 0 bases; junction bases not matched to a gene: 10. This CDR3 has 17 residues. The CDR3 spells CASRYQSGGTAKNIQYF. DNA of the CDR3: TGTGCCAGCAGGTACCAGAGCGGGGGCACAGCCAAAAACATTCAGTACTTC.

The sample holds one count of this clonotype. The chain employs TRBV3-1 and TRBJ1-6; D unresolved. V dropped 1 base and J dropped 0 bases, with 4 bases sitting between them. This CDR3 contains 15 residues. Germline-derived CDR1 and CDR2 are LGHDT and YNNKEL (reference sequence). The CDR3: CASSQGSSYNSPLHF. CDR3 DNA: TGTGCCAGCAGCCAAGGGAGCTCCTATAATTCACCCCTCCACTTT.